In its sample, the clone carrying this TCR beta chain was seen a few times. These data are taken from a study of shared T cell receptors in the human thymus. Assay: immunoSEQ multiplex PCR; the TCRdb copy retains only in-frame clones and omits some. The table records 600,000 or so clones, around 87% of them present only once. Germline CDR1 is SGHTA and CDR2 is FQGNSA. After removal of 4 bases from V and 7 bases from J, the junction contained 13 bases not matched to a gene. The CDR3 consists of 18 residues. This same sample was also part of a study on human thymus T cells. That source notes: Healthy Finnish infants undergoing corrective surgery for congenital heart defects provided the donor material. Thymic material originated from resections removed in the course of corrective heart surgery. Gene usage for V and J segments appeared biased in thymic and blood repertoires. Among unrelated individuals, related research reported thymic repertoires that overlapped highly.

The sequenced sample was thymocytes. This receptor was identified in a boy less than two years old with a congenital heart defect. The chain links TRBV7-2 to TRBJ2-3; TRBD2 matches 14 bases. CDR3 in amino acids: CASSSNGQGLAGVNTQYF. CDR3 nucleotides: TGTGCCAGCAGCTCCAACGGACAGGGACTAGCGGGAGTTAATACGCAGTATTTT.